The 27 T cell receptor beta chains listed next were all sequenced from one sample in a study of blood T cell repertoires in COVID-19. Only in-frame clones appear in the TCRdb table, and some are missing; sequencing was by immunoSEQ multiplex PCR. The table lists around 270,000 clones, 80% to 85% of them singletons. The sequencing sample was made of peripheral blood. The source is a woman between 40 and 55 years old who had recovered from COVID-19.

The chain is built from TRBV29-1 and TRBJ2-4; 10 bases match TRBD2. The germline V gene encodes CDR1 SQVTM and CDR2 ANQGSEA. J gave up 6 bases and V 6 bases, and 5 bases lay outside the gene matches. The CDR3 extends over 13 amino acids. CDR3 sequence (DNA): TGCAGCGTAGCTCCTAGCGGGGGAAACATTCAGTACTTC. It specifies CSVAPSGGNIQYF. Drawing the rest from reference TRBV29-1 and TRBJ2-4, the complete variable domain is SAVISQKPSRDICQRGTSLTIQCQVDSQVTMMFWYRQQPGQSLTLIATANQGSEATYESGFVIDKFPISRPNLTFSTLTVSNMSPEDSSIYLCSVAPSGGNIQYFGAGTRLSVL.

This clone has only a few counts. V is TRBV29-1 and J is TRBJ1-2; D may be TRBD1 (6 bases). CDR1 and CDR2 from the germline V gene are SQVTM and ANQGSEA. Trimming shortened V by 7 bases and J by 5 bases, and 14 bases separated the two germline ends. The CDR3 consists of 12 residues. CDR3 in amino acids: CSGRTAEYGYTF. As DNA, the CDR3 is TGCAGCGGAAGGACAGCAGAATATGGCTACACCTTC.

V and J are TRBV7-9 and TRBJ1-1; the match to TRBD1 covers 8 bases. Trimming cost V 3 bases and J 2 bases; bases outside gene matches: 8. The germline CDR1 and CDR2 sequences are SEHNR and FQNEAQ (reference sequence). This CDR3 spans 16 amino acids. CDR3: CASSFTTGGLNTEAFF. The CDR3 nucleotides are TGTGCCAGCAGCTTTACCACAGGGGGGCTAAACACTGAAGCTTTCTTT.

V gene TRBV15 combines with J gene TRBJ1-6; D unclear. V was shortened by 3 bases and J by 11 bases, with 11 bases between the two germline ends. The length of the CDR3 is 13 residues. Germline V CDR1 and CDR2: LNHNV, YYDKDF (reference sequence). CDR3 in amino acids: CATSRRMGTPLHF. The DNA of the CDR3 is TGTGCCACCAGCAGGAGGATGGGTACACCCCTCCACTTT.

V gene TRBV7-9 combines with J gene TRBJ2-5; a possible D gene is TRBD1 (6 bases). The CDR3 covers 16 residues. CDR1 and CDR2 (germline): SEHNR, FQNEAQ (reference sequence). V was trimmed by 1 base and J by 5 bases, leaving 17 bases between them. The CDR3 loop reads CASSLGVRRGGETQYF. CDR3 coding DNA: TGTGCCAGCAGCTTAGGTGTCCGCAGGGGTGGGGAGACCCAGTACTTC.

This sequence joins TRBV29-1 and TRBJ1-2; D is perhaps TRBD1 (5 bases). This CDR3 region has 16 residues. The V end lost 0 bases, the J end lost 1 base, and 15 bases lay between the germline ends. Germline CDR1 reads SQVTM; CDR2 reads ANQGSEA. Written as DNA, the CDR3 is TGCAGCGTTGAAGAAAGGGGCTCGAGCGATAACTATGGCTACACCTTC. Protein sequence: CSVEERGSSDNYGYTF.

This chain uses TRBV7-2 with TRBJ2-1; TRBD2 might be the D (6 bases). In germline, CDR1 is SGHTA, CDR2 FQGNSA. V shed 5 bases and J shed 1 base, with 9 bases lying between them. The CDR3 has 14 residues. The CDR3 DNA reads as TGTGCCAGCAGCAGGAGCGGGTCCTACAATGAGCAGTTCTTC. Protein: CASSRSGSYNEQFF.

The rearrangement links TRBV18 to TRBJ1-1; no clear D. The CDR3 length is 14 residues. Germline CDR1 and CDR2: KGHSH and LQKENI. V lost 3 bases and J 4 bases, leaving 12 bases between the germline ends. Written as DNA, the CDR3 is TGTGCCAGCTCACCCCCGTTTGAGCGCACTGAAGCTTTCTTT. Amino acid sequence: CASSPPFERTEAFF.

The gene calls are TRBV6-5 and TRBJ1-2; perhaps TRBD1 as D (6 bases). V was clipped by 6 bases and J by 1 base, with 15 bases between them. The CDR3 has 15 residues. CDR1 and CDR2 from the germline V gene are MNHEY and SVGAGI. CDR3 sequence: CASRRGRGGNYGYTF. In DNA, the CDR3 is TGTGCCAGCAGGAGGGGGAGGGGGGGTAACTATGGCTACACCTTC.

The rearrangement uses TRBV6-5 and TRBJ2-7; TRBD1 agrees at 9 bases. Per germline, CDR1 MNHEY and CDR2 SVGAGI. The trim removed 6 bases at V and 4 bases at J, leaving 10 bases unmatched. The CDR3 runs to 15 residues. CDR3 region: CASRGTGIHGYEQYF. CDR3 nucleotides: TGTGCCAGCAGAGGGACAGGGATCCATGGATACGAGCAGTACTTC.

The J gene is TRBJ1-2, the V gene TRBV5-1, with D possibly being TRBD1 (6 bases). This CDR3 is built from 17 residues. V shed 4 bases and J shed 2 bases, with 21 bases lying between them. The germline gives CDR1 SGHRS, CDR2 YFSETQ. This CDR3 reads CASSRGASLNSNYGYTF. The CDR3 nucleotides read TGCGCCAGCAGCCGGGGGGCCAGCCTCAATTCCAACTATGGCTACACCTTC.

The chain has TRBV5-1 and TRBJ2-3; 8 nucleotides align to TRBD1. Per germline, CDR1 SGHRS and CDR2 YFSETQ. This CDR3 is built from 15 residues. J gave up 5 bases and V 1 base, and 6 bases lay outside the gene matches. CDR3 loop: CASSLPDGQGDTQYF. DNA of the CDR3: TGCGCCAGCAGCTTGCCAGACGGACAGGGAGATACGCAGTATTTT.

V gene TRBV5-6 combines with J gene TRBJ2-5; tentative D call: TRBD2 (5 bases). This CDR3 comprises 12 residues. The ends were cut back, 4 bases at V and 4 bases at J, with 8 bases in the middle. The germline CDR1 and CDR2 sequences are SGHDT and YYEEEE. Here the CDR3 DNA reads TGTGCCAGCAGCGACTACGGAGAGACCCAGTACTTC. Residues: CASSDYGETQYF.

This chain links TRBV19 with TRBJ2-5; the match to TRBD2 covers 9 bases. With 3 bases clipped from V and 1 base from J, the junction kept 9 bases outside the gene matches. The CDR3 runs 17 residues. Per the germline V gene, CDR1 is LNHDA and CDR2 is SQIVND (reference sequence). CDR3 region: CASSIGGGALFQETQYF. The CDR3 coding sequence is TGTGCCAGTAGTATCGGCGGGGGGGCCCTATTCCAAGAGACCCAGTACTTC. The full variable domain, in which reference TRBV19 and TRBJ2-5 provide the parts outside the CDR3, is DGGITQSPKYLFRKEGQNVTLSCEQNLNHDAMYWYRQDPGQGLRLIYYSQIVNDFQKGDIAEGYSVSREKKESFPLTVTSAQKNPTAFYLCASSIGGGALFQETQYFGPGTRLLVL.

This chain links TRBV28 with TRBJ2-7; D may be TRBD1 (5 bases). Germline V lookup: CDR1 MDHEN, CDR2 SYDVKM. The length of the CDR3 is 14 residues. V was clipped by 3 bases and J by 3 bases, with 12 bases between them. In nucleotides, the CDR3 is TGTGCCAGCAGTTTCGTAGGGGCCGGCTACGAGCAGTACTTC. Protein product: CASSFVGAGYEQYF. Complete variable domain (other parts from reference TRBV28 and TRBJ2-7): DVKVTQSSRYLVKRTGEKVFLECVQDMDHENMFWYRQDPGLGLRLIYFSYDVKMKEKGDIPEGYSVSREKKERFSLILESASTNQTSMYLCASSFVGAGYEQYFGPGTRLTVT.

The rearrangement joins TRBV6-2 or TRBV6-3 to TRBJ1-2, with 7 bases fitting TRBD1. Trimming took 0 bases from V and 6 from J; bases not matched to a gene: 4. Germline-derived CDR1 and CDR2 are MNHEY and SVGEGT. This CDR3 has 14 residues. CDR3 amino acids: CASSYSDRANGYTF. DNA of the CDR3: TGTGCCAGCAGTTACTCCGACAGGGCGAATGGCTACACCTTC.

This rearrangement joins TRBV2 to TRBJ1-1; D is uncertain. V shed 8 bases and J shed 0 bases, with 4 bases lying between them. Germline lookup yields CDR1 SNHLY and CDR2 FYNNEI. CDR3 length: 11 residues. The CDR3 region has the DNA TGTGCCAGCTCATTGAACACTGAAGCTTTCTTT. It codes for CASSLNTEAFF.

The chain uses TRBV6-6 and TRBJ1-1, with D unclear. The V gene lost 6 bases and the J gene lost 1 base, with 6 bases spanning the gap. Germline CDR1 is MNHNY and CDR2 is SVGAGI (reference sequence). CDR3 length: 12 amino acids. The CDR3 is CASRRENTEAFF. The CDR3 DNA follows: TGTGCCAGCAGGCGGGAGAACACTGAAGCTTTCTTT.

This CDR3 is CASRVDRGSYEQYF. The DNA for the CDR3 is TGTGCCAGTAGGGTGGACAGGGGTTCCTACGAGCAGTACTTC. The chain joins TRBV19 to TRBJ2-7; 9 positions agree with TRBD1. Germline V gives CDR1 LNHDA, CDR2 SQIVND (reference sequence). The V and J ends lost 6 bases and 1 base, in that order; junction bases with no gene match: 4. This CDR3 spans 14 amino acids.

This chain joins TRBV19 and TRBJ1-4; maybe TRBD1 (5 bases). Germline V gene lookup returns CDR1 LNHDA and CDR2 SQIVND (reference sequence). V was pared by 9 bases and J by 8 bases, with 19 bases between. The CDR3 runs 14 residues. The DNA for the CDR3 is TGTGCCAGCTCCCTCTGGGGAAGGGGAGAAAAACTGTTTTTT. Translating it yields CASSLWGRGEKLFF.

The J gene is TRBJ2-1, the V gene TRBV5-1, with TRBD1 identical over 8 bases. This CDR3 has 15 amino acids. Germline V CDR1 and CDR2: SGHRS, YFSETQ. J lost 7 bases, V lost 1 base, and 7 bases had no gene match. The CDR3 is CASSLQRTGRNEQFF. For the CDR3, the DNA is TGCGCCAGCAGCTTGCAGAGGACAGGGAGGAATGAGCAGTTCTTC.

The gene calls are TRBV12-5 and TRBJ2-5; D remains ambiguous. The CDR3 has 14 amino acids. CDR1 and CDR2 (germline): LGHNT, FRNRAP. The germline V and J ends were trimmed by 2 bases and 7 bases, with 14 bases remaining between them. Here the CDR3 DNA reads TGTGCTAGTGGTTTGAGGCCCAGGTTGGGGACCCAGTACTTC. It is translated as CASGLRPRLGTQYF.

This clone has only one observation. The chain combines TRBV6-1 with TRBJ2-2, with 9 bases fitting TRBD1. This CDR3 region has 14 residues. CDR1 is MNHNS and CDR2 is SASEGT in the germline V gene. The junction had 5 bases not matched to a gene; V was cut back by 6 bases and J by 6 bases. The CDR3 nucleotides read TGTGCCAGCAGGGGCCGACAGGGGGCCGGGGAGCTGTTTTTT. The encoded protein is CASRGRQGAGELFF.

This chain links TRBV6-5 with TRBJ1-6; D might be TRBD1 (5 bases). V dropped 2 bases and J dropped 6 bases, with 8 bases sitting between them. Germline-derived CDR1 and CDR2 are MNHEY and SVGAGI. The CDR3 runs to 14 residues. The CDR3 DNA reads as TGTGCCAGCAGTTACAGGGGTGGTAATTCACCCCTCCACTTT. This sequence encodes CASSYRGGNSPLHF.

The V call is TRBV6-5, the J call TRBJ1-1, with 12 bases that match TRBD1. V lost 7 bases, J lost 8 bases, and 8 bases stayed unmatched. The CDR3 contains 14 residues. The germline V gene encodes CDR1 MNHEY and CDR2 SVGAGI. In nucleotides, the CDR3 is TGTGCCAGCAAATCGGGACAGGGGGCTTTGGAAGCTTTCTTT. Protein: CASKSGQGALEAFF.

DNA of the CDR3: TGTGCCAGCAGCGTAGGTCGGCAGGAAATTTCCGAGCAGTACTTC. Protein product: CASSVGRQEISEQYF. This sequence joins TRBV9 and TRBJ2-7; D is unresolved. The CDR3 totals 15 residues. V lost 0 bases and J 6 bases, leaving 16 bases between the germline ends. The germline V gene encodes CDR1 SGDLS and CDR2 YYNGEE.

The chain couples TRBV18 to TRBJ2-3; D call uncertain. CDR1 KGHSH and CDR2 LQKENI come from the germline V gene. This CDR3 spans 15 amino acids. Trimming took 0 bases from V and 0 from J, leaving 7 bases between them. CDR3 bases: TGTGCCAGCTCACCACCGGGCAGAAGCACAGATACGCAGTATTTT. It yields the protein CASSPPGRSTDTQYF.